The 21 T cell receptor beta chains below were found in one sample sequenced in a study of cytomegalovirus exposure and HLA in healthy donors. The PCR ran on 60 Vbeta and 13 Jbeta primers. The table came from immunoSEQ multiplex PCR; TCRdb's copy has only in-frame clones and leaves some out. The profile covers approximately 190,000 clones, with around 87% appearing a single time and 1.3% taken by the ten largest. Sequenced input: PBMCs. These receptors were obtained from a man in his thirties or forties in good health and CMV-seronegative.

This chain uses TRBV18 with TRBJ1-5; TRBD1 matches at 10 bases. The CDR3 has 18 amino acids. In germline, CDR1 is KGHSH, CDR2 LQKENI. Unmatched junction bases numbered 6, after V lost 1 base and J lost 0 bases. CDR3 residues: CASSPRETGGRSNQPQHF. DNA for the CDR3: TGTGCCAGCTCACCACGCGAGACAGGGGGCCGTAGCAATCAGCCCCAGCATTTT.

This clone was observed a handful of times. The CDR3 spells CASSETRSDTQYF. CDR3 nucleotide sequence: TGTGCCAGCAGTGAAACTAGATCAGATACGCAGTATTTT. The gene calls are TRBV2 and TRBJ2-3; TRBD2 might be the D (5 bases). Germline lookup yields CDR1 SNHLY and CDR2 FYNNEI. V was trimmed by 2 bases and J by 4 bases, leaving 7 bases between them. The CDR3 is 13 amino acids.

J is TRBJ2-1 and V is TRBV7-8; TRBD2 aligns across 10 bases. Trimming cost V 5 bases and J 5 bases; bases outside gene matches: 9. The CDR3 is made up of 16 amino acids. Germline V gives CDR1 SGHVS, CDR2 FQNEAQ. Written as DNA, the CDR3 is TGTGCCAGCAGCGACTTAGCGGGGGGAACTGACAATGAGCAGTTCTTC. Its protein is CASSDLAGGTDNEQFF.

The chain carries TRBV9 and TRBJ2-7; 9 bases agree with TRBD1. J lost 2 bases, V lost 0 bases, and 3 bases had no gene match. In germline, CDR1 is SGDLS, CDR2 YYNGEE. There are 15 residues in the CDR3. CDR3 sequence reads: CASSVGGQGAYEQYF. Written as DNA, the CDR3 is TGTGCCAGCAGCGTAGGGGGACAGGGAGCCTACGAGCAGTACTTC.

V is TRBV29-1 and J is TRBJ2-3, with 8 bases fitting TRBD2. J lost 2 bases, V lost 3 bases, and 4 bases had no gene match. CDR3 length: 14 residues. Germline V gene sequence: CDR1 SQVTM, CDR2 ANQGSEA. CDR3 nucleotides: TGCAGCGTTGACCGCGGGAGGCTCACAGATACGCAGTATTTT. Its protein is CSVDRGRLTDTQYF.

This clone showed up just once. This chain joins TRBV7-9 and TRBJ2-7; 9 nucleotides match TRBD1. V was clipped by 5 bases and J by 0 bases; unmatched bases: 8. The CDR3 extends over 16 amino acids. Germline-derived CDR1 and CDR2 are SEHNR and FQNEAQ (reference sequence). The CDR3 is CASSRLGTGSSYEQYF. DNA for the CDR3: TGTGCCAGCAGCCGCCTAGGGACAGGGAGCTCCTACGAGCAGTACTTC.

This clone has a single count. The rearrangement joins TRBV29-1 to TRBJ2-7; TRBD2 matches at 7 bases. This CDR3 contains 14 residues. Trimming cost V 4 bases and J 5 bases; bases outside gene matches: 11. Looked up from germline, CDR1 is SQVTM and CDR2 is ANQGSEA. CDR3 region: CSVGRSGRGHEQYF. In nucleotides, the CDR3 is TGCAGCGTTGGCCGGTCAGGGAGGGGACACGAGCAGTACTTC.

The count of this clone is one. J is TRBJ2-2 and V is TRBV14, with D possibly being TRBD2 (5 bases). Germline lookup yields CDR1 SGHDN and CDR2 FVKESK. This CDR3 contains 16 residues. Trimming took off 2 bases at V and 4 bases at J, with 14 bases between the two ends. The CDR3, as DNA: TGTGCCAGCAGCCAATTTGAGGGCCTCGGCACCGGGGAGCTGTTTTTT. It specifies CASSQFEGLGTGELFF.

The CDR3 reads CASSLRLAQGGAGELFF. CDR3 in DNA: TGTGCCAGCAGCTTACGCCTCGCACAGGGTGGAGCCGGGGAGCTGTTTTTT. V gene TRBV7-9 combines with J gene TRBJ2-2; weak D call: TRBD1 (6 bases). V was cut by 2 bases and J by 6 bases, with 19 bases left in between. This CDR3 has 17 amino acids. Germline loops: CDR1 SEHNR, CDR2 FQNEAQ (reference sequence).

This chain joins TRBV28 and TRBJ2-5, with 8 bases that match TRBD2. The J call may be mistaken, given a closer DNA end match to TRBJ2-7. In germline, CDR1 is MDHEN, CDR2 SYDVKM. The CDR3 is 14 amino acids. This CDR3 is CASSLVLAGNEQYF. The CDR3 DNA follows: TGTGCCAGCAGTTTAGTCCTAGCGGGCAACGAGCAGTACTTC.

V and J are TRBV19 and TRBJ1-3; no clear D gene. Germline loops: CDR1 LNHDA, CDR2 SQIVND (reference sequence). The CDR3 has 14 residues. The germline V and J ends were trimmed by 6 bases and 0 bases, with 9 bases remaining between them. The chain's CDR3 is CASRRETSGNTIYF. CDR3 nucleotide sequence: TGTGCCAGTAGGCGGGAAACCTCTGGAAACACCATATATTTT.

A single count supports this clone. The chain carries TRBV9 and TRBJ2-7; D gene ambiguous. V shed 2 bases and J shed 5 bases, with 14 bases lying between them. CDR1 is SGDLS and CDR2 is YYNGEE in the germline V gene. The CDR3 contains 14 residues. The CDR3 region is CASSVSALKNEQYF. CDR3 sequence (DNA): TGTGCCAGCAGCGTCAGTGCCCTGAAGAACGAGCAGTACTTC.

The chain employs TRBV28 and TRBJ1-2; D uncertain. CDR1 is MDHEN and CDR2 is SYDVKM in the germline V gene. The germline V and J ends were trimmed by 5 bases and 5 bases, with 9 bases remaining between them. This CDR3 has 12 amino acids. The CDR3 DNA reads TGTGCCAGCAGTAGAACAGAATATGGCTACACCTTC. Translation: CASSRTEYGYTF.

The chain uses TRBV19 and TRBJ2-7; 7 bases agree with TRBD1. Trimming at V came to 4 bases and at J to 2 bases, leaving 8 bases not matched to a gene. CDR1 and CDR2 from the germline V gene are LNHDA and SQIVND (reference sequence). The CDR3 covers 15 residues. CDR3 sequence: CASSTSTGSAYEQYF. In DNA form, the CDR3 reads TGTGCCAGTAGTACCTCGACAGGGTCTGCCTACGAGCAGTACTTC. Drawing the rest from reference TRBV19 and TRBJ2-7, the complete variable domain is DGGITQSPKYLFRKEGQNVTLSCEQNLNHDAMYWYRQDPGQGLRLIYYSQIVNDFQKGDIAEGYSVSREKKESFPLTVTSAQKNPTAFYLCASSTSTGSAYEQYFGPGTRLTVT.

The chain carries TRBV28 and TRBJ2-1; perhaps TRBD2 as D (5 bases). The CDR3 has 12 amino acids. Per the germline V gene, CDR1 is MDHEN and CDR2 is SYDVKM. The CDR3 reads CAVRQRNNEQFF. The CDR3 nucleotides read TGTGCGGTTCGCCAGCGGAACAATGAGCAGTTCTTC. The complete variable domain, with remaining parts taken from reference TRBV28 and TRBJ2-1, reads DVKVTQSSRYLVKRTGEKVFLECVQDMDHENMFWYRQDPGLGLRLIYFSYDVKMKEKGDIPEGYSVSREKKERFSLILESASTNQTSMYLCAVRQRNNEQFFGPGTRLTVL.

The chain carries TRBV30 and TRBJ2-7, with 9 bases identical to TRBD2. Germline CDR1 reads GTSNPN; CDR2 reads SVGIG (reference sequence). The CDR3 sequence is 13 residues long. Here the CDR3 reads CATVTSGHYEQYF. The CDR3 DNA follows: TGTGCTACTGTGACTAGCGGCCACTACGAGCAGTACTTC.

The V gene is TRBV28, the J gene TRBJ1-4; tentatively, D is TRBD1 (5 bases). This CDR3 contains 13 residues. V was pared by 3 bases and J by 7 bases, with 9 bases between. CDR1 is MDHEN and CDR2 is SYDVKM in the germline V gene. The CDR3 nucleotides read TGTGCCAGCAGTTTCAGGGATGGTGAAAAACTGTTTTTT. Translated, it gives CASSFRDGEKLFF.

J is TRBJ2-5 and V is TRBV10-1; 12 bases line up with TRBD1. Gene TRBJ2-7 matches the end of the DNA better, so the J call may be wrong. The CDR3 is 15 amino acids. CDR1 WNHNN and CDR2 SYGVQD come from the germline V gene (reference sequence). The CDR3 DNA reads TGCGCCAGCAGTACCTCCGGGACAGGGGGCGTCGAGCAGTACTTC. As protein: CASSTSGTGGVEQYF.

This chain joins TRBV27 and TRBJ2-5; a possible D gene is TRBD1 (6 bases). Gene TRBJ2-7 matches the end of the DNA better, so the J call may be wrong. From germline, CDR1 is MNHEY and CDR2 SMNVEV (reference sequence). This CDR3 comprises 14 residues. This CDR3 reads CASSLSGGHYEQYF. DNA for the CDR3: TGTGCCAGCAGTTTATCAGGGGGACACTACGAGCAGTACTTC.

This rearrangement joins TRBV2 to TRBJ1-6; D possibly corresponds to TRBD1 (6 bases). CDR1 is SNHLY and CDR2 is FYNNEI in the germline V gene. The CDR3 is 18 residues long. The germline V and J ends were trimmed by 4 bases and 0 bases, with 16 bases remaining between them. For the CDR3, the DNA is TGTGCCAGCAGTGGGGGACACCGACAGAGCTCCTATAATTCACCCCTCCACTTT. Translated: CASSGGHRQSSYNSPLHF.

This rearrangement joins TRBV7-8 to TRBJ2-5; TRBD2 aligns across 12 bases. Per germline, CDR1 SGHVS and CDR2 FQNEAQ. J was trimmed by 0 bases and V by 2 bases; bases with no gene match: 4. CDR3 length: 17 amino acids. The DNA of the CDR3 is TGTGCCAGCAGCTTAACTCTAGCGGGGGGGTACCAAGAGACCCAGTACTTC. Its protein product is CASSLTLAGGYQETQYF. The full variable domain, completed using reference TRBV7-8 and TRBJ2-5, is GAGVSQSPRYKVAKRGQDVALRCDPISGHVSLFWYQQALGQGPEFLTYFQNEAQLDKSGLPSDRFFAERPEGSVSTLKIQRTQQEDSAVYLCASSLTLAGGYQETQYFGPGTRLLVL.